One T cell receptor (beta chain) is described in this entry. Within its sample, this clonotype is medium-sized (0.01 to 0.1%). The specificity of this receptor is unknown. Base quality data are lacking; no much larger clone is found one base away. This sample is part of a study of T cells generated in artificial thymic organoids (dated by TCRdb to 2015 to 2018). As for the study more broadly: The TCR alpha and beta CDR3 repertoires of CD8 single positive T cells derived from in vitro artificial thymic organoids were compared with those of thymic and peripheral blood naive CD8 T cells. The repertoire sequencing data shown were described as representative of three independent experiments.

The research as a whole found: CD8 single positive T cells derived from organoids showed physiological TCR clonotype diversity comparable to the diversity seen in thymic and blood naive CD8 T cells. Organoid-derived T cells showed no skewing in Valpha or Vbeta usage, which argues against dominance of unconventional lineages or clonal expansions.

Artificial thymic organoids were generated by aggregating human HSPCs with MS5 murine stromal cells transduced with human DLL1, and the organoids were cultured at an air-liquid interface. The cells used to seed the organoids were FACS-purified CD34+CD3- hematopoietic stem and progenitor cells from which residual T cells had been depleted. The organoids were grown in serum-free RB27 medium, which consisted of RPMI 1640 supplemented with B27, FLT3L, IL-7 and ascorbic acid. Organoid and thymic CD3+TCRalphabeta+CD8 single positive T cells were FACS sorted before RNA extraction. For each sample, total RNA was purified from about 40,000 to 200,000 sorted cells using the RNeasy Micro kit, and RNA quality was assessed on an Agilent RNA 6000 Nano chip. The CDR3 runs 15 amino acids, cysteine and phenylalanine included. The sequence is cut down to CDR3 DNA, 45 bases in frame from base 1. Per the germline V gene, LGHNA is the CDR1 and YSLEER is the CDR2. V is shortened by 1 base, J by 3 bases, and the region joining them spans 12 bases.

TCRalpha and TCRbeta libraries were amplified in separate semi-nested PCR reactions using Advantage 2 and reverse primers located in the TRAC or TRBC constant regions. First-strand cDNA synthesis used between 3.5 and 500 ng of total RNA. TCR cDNA libraries were made by 5'-RACE with the SMARTer PCR cDNA Synthesis kit, using a poly-dT primer for first-strand synthesis. The semi-nested reverse primers in the constant regions carried 5-nucleotide sample-specific barcodes, and the PCR products were cleaned up with the Zymo DNA Clean and Concentrator-5 kit. As many as ten barcoded samples were combined into a pool, ligated to Illumina adaptors, and sequenced on an Illumina MiSeq as 2 x 150 bp paired-end reads. Per the authors' processing: Demultiplexed reads were aligned using BLAT against a custom library containing all human TRAV, TRAJ, TRBV, TRBD and TRBJ combinations from IMGT. The best BLAT hits were picked using pslCDnaFilter (-maxAligns=1, -ignoreIntrons), and custom Perl scripts were used to calculate clonotype frequencies. TCRdb reprocessing: public reads trimmed at Q25 with fastp, clones called with MiXCR, in-frame beta chains kept. Rows are combined by CDR3 protein, so each entry shows the most common genes and DNA. The V and J calls were determined by TCRdb, not by the authors. In this sample the table shows 6,500 to 8,500 distinct CDR3 sequences, 20% to 30% of which occur a single time. Approximately 3.3% of the sample rests with the top ten.

The source of this sequence is a human donor who gave cord blood stem cells for thymic organoid culture, a cardiac surgery patient who gave postnatal thymus, or a blood donor (not recorded which). Here the chain combines TRBV4-3 and TRBJ1-2, with no D gene named confidently. Sequenced material: naive CD8+ T cells grown in artificial thymic organoids from cord blood stem and progenitor cells. The cell subset or site label for this specimen denotes: CD3+TCRalphabeta+CD8SP T cells; for blood, CD45RO-CCR7+ naive CD8+ T cells. In nucleotide form, the sequence is TGCGCCAGCAGCCAAGCGAGTTTTGCCTACTATGGCTACACCTTC. It encodes CASSQASFAYYGYTF.